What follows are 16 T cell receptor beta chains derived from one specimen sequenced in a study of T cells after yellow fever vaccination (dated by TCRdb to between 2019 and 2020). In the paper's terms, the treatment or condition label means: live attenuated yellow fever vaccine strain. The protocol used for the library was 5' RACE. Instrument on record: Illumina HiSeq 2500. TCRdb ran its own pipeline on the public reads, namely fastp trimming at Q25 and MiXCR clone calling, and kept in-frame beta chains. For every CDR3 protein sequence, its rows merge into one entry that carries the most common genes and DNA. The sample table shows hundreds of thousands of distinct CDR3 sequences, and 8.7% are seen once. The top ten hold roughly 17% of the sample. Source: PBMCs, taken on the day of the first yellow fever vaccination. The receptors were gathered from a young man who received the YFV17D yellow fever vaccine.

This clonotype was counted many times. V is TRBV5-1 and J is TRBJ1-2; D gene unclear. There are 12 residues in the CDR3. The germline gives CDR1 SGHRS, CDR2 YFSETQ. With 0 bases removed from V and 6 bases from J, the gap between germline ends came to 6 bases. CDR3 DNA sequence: TGCGCCAGCAGCTTGGAAGGGAATGGCTACACCTTC. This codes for CASSLEGNGYTF.

The CDR3 loop reads CSVELRASARSDTQYF. CDR3 coding DNA: TGCAGCGTTGAATTACGGGCCTCAGCTAGGTCCGATACGCAGTATTTT. The chain combines TRBV29-1 with TRBJ2-3; D gene ambiguous. CDR1 and CDR2 from the germline V gene are SQVTM and ANQGSEA. Trimming stripped 2 bases from V and 6 bases from J, with 21 bases between. The CDR3 runs to 16 residues.

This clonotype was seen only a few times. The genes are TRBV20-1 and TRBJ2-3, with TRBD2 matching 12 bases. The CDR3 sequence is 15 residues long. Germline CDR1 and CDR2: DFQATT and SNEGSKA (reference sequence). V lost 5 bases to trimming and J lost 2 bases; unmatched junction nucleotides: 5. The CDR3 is CSAPGLAGPTDTQYF. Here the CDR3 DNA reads TGCAGTGCTCCCGGACTAGCGGGGCCCACAGATACGCAGTATTTT.

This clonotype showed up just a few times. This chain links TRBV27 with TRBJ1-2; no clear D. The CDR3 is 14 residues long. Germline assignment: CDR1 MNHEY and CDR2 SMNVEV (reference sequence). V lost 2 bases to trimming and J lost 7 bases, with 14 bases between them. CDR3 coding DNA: TGTGCCAGCAGTTTAGGAAACGGGATCTCTGGCTACACCTTC. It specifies CASSLGNGISGYTF.

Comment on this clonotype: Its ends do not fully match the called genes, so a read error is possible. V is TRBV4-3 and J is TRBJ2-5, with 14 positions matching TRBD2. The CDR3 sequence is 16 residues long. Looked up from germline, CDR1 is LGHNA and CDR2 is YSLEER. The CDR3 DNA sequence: TGCGCCAGCAGCCAAGCGGGACTAGCGGGGGCGGAGATCCAGTACTTC. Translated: CASSQAGLAGAEIQYF.

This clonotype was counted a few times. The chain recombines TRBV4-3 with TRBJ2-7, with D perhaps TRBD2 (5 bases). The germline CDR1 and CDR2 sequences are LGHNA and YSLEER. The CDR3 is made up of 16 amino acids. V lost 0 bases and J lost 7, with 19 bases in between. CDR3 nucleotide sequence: TGCGCCAGCAGCCAAGACCGGCCGGGGTTGACGGGAGAGCAGTACTTC. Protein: CASSQDRPGLTGEQYF.

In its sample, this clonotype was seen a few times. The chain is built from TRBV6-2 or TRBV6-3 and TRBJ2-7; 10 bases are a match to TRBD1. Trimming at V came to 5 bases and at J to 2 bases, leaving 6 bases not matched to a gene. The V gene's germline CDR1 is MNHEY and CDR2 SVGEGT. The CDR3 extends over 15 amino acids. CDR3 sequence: CASSPGGQGTYEQYF. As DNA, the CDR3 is TGTGCCAGCAGTCCCGGGGGACAGGGGACCTACGAGCAGTACTTC.

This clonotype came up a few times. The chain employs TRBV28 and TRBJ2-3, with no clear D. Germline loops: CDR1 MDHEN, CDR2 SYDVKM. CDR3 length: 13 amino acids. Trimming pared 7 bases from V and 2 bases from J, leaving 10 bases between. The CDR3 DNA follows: TGTGCCAGCAATAACCAGAACACAGATACGCAGTATTTT. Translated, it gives CASNNQNTDTQYF.

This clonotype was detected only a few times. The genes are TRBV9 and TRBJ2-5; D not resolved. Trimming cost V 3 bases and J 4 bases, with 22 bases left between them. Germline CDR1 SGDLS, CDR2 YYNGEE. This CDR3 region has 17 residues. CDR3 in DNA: TGTGCCAGCAGCGCCACTCGGGCCCAAAAAGAAGGAGAGACCCAGTACTTC. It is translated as CASSATRAQKEGETQYF. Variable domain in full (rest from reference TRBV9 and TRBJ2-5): DSGVTQTPKHLITATGQRVTLRCSPRSGDLSVYWYQQSLDQGLQFLIQYYNGEERAKGNILERFSAQQFPDLHSELNLSSLELGDSALYFCASSATRAQKEGETQYFGPGTRLLVL.

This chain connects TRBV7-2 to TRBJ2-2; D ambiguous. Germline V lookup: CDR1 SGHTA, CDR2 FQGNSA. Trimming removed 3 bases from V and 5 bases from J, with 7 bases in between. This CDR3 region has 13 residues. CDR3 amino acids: CASSLRETGELFF. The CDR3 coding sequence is TGTGCCAGCAGCTTGAGAGAAACCGGGGAGCTGTTTTTT.

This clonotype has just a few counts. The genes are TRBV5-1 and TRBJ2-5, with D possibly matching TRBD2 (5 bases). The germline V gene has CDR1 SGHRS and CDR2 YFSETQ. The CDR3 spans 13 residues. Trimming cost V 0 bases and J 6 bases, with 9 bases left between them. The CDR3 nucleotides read TGCGCCAGCAGCTTGGGGGTCGGGAAGACCCAGTACTTC. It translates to CASSLGVGKTQYF.

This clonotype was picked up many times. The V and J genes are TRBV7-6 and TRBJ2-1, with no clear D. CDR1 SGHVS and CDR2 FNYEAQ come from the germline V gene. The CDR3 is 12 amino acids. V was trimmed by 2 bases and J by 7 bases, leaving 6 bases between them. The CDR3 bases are TGTGCCAGCAGCTTAATTGGGAATGAGCAGTTCTTC. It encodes CASSLIGNEQFF.

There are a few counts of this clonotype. In DNA, the CDR3 is TGTGCCAGCAGCTTGGGTTTAAGCACGAACACCGGGGAGCTGTTTTTT. Translating gives CASSLGLSTNTGELFF. The chain joins TRBV5-4 to TRBJ2-2; D not resolved. The CDR3 is 16 residues long. Trimming shortened V by 0 bases and J by 0 bases, and 9 bases separated the two germline ends. From germline, CDR1 is SGHNT and CDR2 YYREEE (reference sequence). The complete variable domain, with remaining parts taken from reference TRBV5-4 and TRBJ2-2, reads ETGVTQSPTHLIKTRGQQVTLRCSSQSGHNTVSWYQQALGQGPQFIFQYYREEENGRGNFPPRFSGLQFPNYSSELNVNALELDDSALYLCASSLGLSTNTGELFFGEGSRLTVL.

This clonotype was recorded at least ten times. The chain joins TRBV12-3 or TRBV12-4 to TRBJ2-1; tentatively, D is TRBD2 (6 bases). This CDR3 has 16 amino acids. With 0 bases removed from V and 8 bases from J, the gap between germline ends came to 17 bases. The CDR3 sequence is CASSLAHGGPSDEQFF. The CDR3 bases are TGTGCCAGCAGTTTAGCGCACGGGGGACCTTCGGATGAGCAGTTCTTC.

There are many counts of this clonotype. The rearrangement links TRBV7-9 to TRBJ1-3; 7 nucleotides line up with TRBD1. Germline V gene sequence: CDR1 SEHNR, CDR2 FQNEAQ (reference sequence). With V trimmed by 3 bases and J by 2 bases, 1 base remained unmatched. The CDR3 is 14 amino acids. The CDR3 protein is CASSFTGAGNTIYF. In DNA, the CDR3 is TGTGCCAGCAGCTTTACAGGGGCTGGAAACACCATATATTTT.

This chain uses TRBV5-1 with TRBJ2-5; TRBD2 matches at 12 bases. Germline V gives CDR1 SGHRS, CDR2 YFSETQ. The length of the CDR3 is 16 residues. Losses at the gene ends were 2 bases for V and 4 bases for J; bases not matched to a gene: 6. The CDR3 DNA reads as TGCGCCAGCAGCTTCCGGACTAGCGGGGATGCAGAGACCCAGTACTTC. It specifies CASSFRTSGDAETQYF. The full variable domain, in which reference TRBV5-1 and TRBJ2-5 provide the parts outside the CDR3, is KAGVTQTPRYLIKTRGQQVTLSCSPISGHRSVSWYQQTPGQGLQFLFEYFSETQRNKGNFPGRFSGRQFSNSRSEMNVSTLELGDSALYLCASSFRTSGDAETQYFGPGTRLLVL.